This is a list of T cell receptor beta chains from one sample in a study of CD8 T cells in ankylosing spondylitis. TCRdb re-analysed the 5' RACE reads in MiXCR, keeping a single row per CDR3 protein. The table records under 400,000 distinct CDR3 sequences, 11% of them present only once. The sample consisted of blood, either unsorted or a sorted T cell fraction (not recorded which). The receptors here all came from a female donor with ankylosing spondylitis or in good health (not recorded which). The CDR3 runs from the conserved cysteine through the conserved F or W. The D gene is left open where the match is weak. Where a row states a size, it is once, few, many or the class of an expanded clone; other rows omit it.

v_gene	abundance	j_gene	d_gene	CDR3aa
TRBV27	-	TRBJ2-1	-	CASNSAGTHEQFF
TRBV11-2	few	TRBJ2-1	-	CASSPGPFGQEQFF
TRBV7-2	-	TRBJ2-2	-	CASSVRALNTGELFF
TRBV6-5	-	TRBJ1-2	-	CASSFRTDLLANYGYTF
TRBV9	few	TRBJ2-7	-	CASSVGGDRSYEQYF
TRBV12-3/TRBV12-4	many	TRBJ1-1	-	CASRPTRNTEAFF
TRBV4-1	few	TRBJ1-2	-	CASSQENRGYGYTF
TRBV6-5	-	TRBJ1-1	-	CASSYLGVSATEAFF
TRBV5-6	many	TRBJ1-6	TRBD1	CASSFRDRGASPLHF
TRBV15	many	TRBJ2-2	-	CATSNRVGELFF
TRBV10-3	many	TRBJ2-3	-	CAIKPGAQAPDTQYF
TRBV5-5	-	TRBJ1-2	-	CASSFGFEGSYGDTF
TRBV12-3/TRBV12-4	many	TRBJ1-6	-	CASSPGPYSPLHF
TRBV7-2	many	TRBJ2-4	-	CASSLARGLAKNIQYF
TRBV11-2	-	TRBJ1-4	-	CASSLETTNEKLFF
TRBV28	few	TRBJ1-2	TRBD1	CASSLVSQLTGGGYGYTF
TRBV20-1	-	TRBJ2-7	-	CSARDLATGLSYEQYF
TRBV10-2	many	TRBJ2-7	TRBD1	CASSWDRASYEQYF
TRBV9	-	TRBJ2-2	-	CASSETTAGTGELFF
TRBV4-3	few	TRBJ2-7	-	CASSQEVRYEQYF
TRBV7-9	few	TRBJ2-3	TRBD2	CASGTSGKDTQYF
TRBV3-1	many	TRBJ1-1	-	CASSQGHRNTEAFF
TRBV3-1	many	TRBJ2-3	TRBD1	CASSQLRGQGGTDTQYF
TRBV20-1	many	TRBJ1-2	-	CSAEISGTPYGYTF
TRBV10-3	many	TRBJ2-2	-	CAMEAGRGGELFF
TRBV5-1	few	TRBJ2-7	-	CASSLGQGKGSEQYF
TRBV5-1	many	TRBJ2-1	TRBD2	CASSPRTSGLLFYNEQFF
TRBV20-1	many	TRBJ1-2	-	CSARINQGGTF
TRBV3-1	few	TRBJ2-7	TRBD1	CATSQDRDSPYEQYF